This note documents a single T cell receptor beta chain sequence. Its target is unknown. CDR1 is DFQATT and CDR2 is SNEGSKA in the germline V gene (reference sequence). CDR3 length equals 15 residues. V lost 5 bases and J lost 10; bases outside the gene matches: 18. The TCR beta cDNA libraries contained unique molecular identifiers. TCRdb redid the calling of the PCR reads with MiXCR, one entry per CDR3 protein. The sample lists about 540,000 distinct CDR3 sequences, around a third occurring once. The data originate from a study of post-analysis software for immune sequencing data. Study context: Patients had relapsing-remitting, secondary progressive or progressive-relapsing multiple sclerosis; some lacked subtype. Study outcomes and limitations: Batch-mates among the samples co-clustered strongly by F measure. Comparison of patients with controls showed about 5 TRBV segments more frequent in patients, TRBV5-6, TRBV5-1 and TRBV20-1 among them. There was significantly lower normalized Chao1 diversity in multiple sclerosis patients than in controls.

This rearrangement joins TRBV20-1 to TRBJ2-7; 9 bases line up with TRBD2. This TCR came from a girl under 18 with multiple sclerosis. Sequenced material: blood. As DNA, the CDR3 is TGCAGTGCTGGGCTAGCTAGCGGGGCCGACGTGGCCCAGTACTTC. This codes for CSAGLASGADVAQYF.